This TCR beta chain appears in the sequencing data of a study of blood T cells in healthy people across ages. The second PCR ran about 6 to 12 cycles with a sample-barcoded 5' primer and J-beta primers. TCRdb independently ran MiXCR on the 5' RACE reads; one entry per CDR3 protein. Among about 830,000 distinct CDR3 sequences listed, about 62% were seen once. The CDR3 extends over 15 amino acids. With 6 bases clipped from V and 2 bases from J, the junction kept 9 bases outside the gene matches. Germline V lookup: CDR1 DFQATT, CDR2 SNEGSKA (reference sequence). The sequence derives from a man younger than 40 in good health. Sample: blood. The gene calls are TRBV20-1 and TRBJ2-3; 9 bases align to TRBD2. As DNA, the CDR3 is TGCAGTGCACCTAATAGCGGGGGTAACACAGATACGCAGTATTTT. Its protein product is CSAPNSGGNTDTQYF.